This T cell receptor (beta chain) was captured in a study of control samples from healthy donors and cancer patients. Some clones are missing from TCRdb's copy, which holds only in-frame ones; the method was immunoSEQ multiplex PCR. The table records 150,000 to 200,000 clones, 85% to 95% of them present only once. This CDR3 contains 17 residues. Trimming at V came to 2 bases and at J to 5 bases, leaving 11 bases not matched to a gene. Per germline, CDR1 MNHNS and CDR2 SASEGT. Sequenced input: blood. The rearrangement links TRBV6-1 to TRBJ2-2; TRBD1 matches at 7 bases. This sequence was found in a man in his thirties or forties in good health. The CDR3 DNA sequence: TGTGCCAGCAGTGAATTAACCAGGGGACAGCGGACCGGGGAGCTGTTTTTT. Translating it yields CASSELTRGQRTGELFF.